Sequencing of this TCR beta chain was carried out in a study of identical twins. MiXCR, applied by TCRdb to the 5' RACE reads, yields one record per CDR3 protein. The sample holds 500,000 to 650,000 distinct CDR3 sequences, 7.1% seen once. Only a few counts were recorded for this clonotype. This CDR3 comprises 11 residues. The V gene's germline CDR1 is SGHAT and CDR2 FQNNGV. The V end lost 5 bases, the J end lost 10 bases, and 9 bases lay between the germline ends. These data are also associated with another study on yellow fever vaccine responses in identical twins.

This sequence was found in a woman under 30 in good health. V gene TRBV11-2 combines with J gene TRBJ2-1, with a tentative D call TRBD2 (5 bases). Sequenced sample: PBMCs. CDR3 in amino acids: CASSPQREQFF. CDR3 bases: TGTGCCAGCAGCCCACAGCGGGAGCAGTTCTTC. Full variable domain (rest looked up from reference TRBV11-2 and TRBJ2-1): EAGVAQSPRYKIIEKRQSVAFWCNPISGHATLYWYQQILGQGPKLLIQFQNNGVVDDSQLPKDRFSAERLKGVDSTLKIQPAKLEDSAVYLCASSPQREQFFGPGTRLTVL.